This TCR beta chain came from a study of shared clonotypes between healthy human individuals. Profiling relied on immunoSEQ multiplex PCR, and the TCRdb table lists in-frame clones only, not all of them. The repertoire holds hundreds of thousands of clones, with about 90% as singletons. CD45RO-negative cells were positively selected for CCR7, leaving out terminally differentiated effector memory CD45RA+ cells. The CDR3 runs 16 residues. Trimming cost V 4 bases and J 0 bases; bases outside gene matches: 0. The germline CDR1 and CDR2 sequences are MNHEY and SMNVEV (reference sequence). V is TRBV27 and J is TRBJ2-6, with 10 bases lining up with TRBD1. The receptor's source is a man aged 25-45 years in good health. Sequencing was carried out using naive CD8+ T cells sorted from blood. CDR3 residues: CASSWTGGSGANVLTF. The DNA for the CDR3 is TGTGCCAGCAGTTGGACAGGGGGCTCTGGGGCCAACGTCCTGACTTTC.